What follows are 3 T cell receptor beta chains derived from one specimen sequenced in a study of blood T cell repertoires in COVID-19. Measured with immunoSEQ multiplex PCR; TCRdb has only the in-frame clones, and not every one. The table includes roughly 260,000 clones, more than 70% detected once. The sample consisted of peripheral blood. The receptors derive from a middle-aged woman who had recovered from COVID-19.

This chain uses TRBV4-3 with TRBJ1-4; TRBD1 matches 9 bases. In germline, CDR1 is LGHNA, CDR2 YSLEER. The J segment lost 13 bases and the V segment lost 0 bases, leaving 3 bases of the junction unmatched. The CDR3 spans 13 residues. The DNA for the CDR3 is TGCGCCAGCAGCCAAGACGGGACAGGGCCACTGTTTTTT. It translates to CASSQDGTGPLFF.

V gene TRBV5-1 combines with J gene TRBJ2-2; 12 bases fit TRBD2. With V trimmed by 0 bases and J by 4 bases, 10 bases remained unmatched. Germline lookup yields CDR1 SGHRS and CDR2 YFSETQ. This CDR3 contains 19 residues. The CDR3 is CASSLAASGGAGRTGELFF. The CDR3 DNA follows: TGCGCCAGCAGCTTGGCGGCTAGCGGGGGGGCCGGACGCACCGGGGAGCTGTTTTTT.

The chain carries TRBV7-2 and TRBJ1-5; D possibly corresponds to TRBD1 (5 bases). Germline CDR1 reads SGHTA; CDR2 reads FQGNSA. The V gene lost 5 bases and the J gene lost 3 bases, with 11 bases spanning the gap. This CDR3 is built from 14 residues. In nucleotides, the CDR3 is TGTGCCAGCAGCGCAGACAGACTCAATCAGCCCCAGCATTTT. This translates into CASSADRLNQPQHF.